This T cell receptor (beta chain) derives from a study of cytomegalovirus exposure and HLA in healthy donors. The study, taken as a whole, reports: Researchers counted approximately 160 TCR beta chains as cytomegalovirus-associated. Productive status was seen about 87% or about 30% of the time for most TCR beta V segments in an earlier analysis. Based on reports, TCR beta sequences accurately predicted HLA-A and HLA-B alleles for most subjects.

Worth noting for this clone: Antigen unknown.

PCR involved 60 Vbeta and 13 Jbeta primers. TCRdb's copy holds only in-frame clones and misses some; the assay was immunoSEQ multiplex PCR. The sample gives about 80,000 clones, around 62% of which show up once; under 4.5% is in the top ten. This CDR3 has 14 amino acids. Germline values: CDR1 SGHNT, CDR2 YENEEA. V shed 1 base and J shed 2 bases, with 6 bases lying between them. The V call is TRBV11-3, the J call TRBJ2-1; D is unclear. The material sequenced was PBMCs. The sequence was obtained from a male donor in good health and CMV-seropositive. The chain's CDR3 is CASSLGLAYNEQFF. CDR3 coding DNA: TGTGCCAGCAGCTTAGGCCTAGCCTACAATGAGCAGTTCTTC.